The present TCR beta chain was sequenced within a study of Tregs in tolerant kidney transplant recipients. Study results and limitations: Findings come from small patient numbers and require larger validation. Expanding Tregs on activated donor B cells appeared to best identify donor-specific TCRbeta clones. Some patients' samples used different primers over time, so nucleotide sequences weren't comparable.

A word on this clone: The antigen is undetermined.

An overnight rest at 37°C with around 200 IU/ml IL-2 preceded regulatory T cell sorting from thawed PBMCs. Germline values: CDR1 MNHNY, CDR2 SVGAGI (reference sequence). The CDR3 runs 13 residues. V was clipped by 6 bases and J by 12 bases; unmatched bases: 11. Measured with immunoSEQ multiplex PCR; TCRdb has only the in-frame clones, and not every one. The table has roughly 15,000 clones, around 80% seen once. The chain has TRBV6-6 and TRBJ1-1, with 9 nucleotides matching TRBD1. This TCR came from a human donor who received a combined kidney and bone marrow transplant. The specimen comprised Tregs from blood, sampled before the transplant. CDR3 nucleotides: TGTGCCAGCAGGTCCCCGGGACAGGGACTGTCTTTCTTT. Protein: CASRSPGQGLSFF.